The entry below gives a single T cell receptor (beta chain) sequence along with its context. The antigen is undetermined. This was the immunoSEQ v3.0 assay at survey level. Profiled with immunoSEQ multiplex PCR; TCRdb holds only in-frame clones, not every one. The table lists 35,000 to 50,000 clones, around nine tenths of them singletons. Held in samples before DNA extraction were roughly 0.95-11 million cryopreserved PBMC. The entry originates in a study of long-term antiretroviral therapy in people with HIV. Findings and caveats of the study: Following ART, diversity rose but still fell short of transplant donor controls. Clonal populations expanded prior to ART predominated within the repertoire at all time points.

Germline V gene lookup returns CDR1 SEHNR and CDR2 FQNEAQ (reference sequence). J lost 5 bases, V lost 6 bases, and 10 bases had no gene match. This CDR3 is 16 amino acids long. The sequence was collected from a woman aged 45-65 years with HIV. Material: unsorted PBMCs, obtained 0.1 years before starting antiretroviral therapy. The chain has TRBV7-9 and TRBJ2-2; TRBD1 matches at 9 bases. The CDR3 DNA follows: TGTGCCAGCAGGCTGTACGGGACAGGGATTACCGGGGAGCTGTTTTTT. Its protein product is CASRLYGTGITGELFF. Full variable domain (outside the CDR3, taken from reference TRBV7-9 and TRBJ2-2): DTGVSQNPRHKITKRGQNVTFRCDPISEHNRLYWYRQTLGQGPEFLTYFQNEAQLEKSRLLSDRFSAERPKGSFSTLEIQRTEQGDSAMYLCASRLYGTGITGELFFGEGSRLTVL.